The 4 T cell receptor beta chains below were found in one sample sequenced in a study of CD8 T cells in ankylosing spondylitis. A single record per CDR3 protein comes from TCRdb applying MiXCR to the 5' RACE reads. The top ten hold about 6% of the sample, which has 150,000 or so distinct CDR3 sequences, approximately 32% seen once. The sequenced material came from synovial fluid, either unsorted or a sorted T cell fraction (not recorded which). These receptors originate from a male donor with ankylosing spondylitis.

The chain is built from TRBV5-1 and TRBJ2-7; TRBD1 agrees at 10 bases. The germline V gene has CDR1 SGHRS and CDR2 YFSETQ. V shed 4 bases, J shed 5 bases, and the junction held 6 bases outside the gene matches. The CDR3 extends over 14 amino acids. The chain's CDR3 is CASSQDRGRDEQYF. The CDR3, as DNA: TGCGCCAGCAGCCAAGACAGGGGGCGCGACGAGCAGTACTTC.

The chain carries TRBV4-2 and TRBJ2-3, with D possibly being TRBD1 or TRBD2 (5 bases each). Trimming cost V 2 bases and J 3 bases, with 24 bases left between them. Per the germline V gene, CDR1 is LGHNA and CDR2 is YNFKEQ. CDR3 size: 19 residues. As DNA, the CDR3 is TGTGCCAGCAGCCAATACCTTACGATGGGGGTTCGAGATACAGATACGCAGTATTTT. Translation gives CASSQYLTMGVRDTDTQYF.

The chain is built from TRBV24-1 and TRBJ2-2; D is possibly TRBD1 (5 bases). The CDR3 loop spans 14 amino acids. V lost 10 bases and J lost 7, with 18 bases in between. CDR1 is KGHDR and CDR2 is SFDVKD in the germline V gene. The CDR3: CATAAIDSHGELFF. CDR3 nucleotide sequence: TGTGCCACTGCTGCCATAGACAGCCACGGGGAGCTGTTTTTT.

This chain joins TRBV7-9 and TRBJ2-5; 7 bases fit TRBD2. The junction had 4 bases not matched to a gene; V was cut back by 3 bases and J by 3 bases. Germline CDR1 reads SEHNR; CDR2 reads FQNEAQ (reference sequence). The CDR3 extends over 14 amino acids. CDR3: CASSLYGGEETQYF. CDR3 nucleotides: TGTGCCAGCAGCTTGTATGGGGGGGAAGAGACCCAGTACTTC.